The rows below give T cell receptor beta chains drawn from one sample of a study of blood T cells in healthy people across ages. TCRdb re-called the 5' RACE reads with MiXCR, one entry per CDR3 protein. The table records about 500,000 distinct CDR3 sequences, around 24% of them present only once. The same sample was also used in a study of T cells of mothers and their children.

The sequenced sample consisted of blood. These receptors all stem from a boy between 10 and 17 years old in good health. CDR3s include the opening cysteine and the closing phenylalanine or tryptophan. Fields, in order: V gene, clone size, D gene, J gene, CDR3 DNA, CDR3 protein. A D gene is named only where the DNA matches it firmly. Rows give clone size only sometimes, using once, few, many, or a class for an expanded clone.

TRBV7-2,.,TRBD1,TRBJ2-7,TGTGCCAGCAGCTTAAAGGAGATGGACAGGGTAGGCGAGCAGTACTTC,CASSLKEMDRVGEQYF
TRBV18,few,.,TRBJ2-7,TGTGCCAGCTCACCGCCGAGACAGCAAGGCGAGCAGTACTTC,CASSPPRQQGEQYF
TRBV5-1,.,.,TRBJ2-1,TGCGCCAGCAGCTCACTAGTGGATTACAATGAGCAGTTCTTC,CASSSLVDYNEQFF
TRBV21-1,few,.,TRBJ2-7,TGTGCCAGCAGCAAAGGTGCCCTGCTCCAAGAGCAGTACTTC,CASSKGALLQEQYF
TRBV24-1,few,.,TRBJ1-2,TGTGCCACCAGTGACCCCGTTTCGTGGGGCTACACCTTC,CATSDPVSWGYTF
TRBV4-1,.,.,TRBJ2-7,TGCGCCAGCAGTCCCGCTTCGGGGGCCTCCTACGAGCAGTACTTC,CASSPASGASYEQYF
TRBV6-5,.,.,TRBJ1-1,TGTGCCAGCAGGCTGGTTGGGGGATCCACTGAAGCTTTCTTT,CASRLVGGSTEAFF
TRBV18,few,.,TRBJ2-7,TGTGCCAGCTCCTTGAAGTCTCAGAGCTCCTACGAGCAGTACTTC,CASSLKSQSSYEQYF
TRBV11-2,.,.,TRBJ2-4,TGTGCCGGCAGCTTAGAGAGTCGGGACATTCAGTACTTC,CAGSLESRDIQYF
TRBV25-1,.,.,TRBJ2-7,TGTGCCAACCCTTATGGGGGGACCTTCTACGAGCAGTACTTC,CANPYGGTFYEQYF
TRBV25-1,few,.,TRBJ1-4,TGTGCCAGCAGTGACCGTCTCGGCGGGAATGAAAAACTGTTTTTT,CASSDRLGGNEKLFF
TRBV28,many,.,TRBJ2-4,TGTGCCAGCAGTAAGGTGGCCAAAAACATTCAGTACTTC,CASSKVAKNIQYF
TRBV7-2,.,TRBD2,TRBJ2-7,TGTGCCAGCAGCCTAGGACTAGGGAACTACGAGCAGTACTTC,CASSLGLGNYEQYF
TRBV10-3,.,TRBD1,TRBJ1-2,TGTGCCACAGGGGGCAACCATGGCTACACCTTC,CATGGNHGYTF
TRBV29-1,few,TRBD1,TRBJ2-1,TGCAGCGTTGAAGATATAGGGACAGGCCGATACAATGAGCAGTTCTTC,CSVEDIGTGRYNEQFF
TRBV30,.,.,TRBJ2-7,TGTGCCTGGAGTCCCGGGGCGGGGGCCTTTGAAAAGCAGTACTTC,CAWSPGAGAFEKQYF
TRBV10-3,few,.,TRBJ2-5,TGTGCCATCAGTGAGGCCCCGCCGGGGCTCCAAGAGACCCAGTACTTC,CAISEAPPGLQETQYF
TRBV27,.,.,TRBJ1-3,TGTGCCAGCAGCCCCAACCTAGGGGAGGTTGAACGCACCATATATTTT,CASSPNLGEVERTIYF
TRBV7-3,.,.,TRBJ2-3,TGTGCCAGCAGCTCAGGACCCGAAGATACGCAGTATTTT,CASSSGPEDTQYF
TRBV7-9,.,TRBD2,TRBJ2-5,TGTGCCAGCAGCCGAGGGACTAGAGCCCTCCCTTTCCAAGAGACCCAGTACTTC,CASSRGTRALPFQETQYF
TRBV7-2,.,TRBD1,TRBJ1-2,TGTGCCAGCAGCTCCACGGACAGGGCCTATGGCTACACCTTC,CASSSTDRAYGYTF
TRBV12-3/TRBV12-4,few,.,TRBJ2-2,TGTGCCAGCAGTTTGTCAGGGTTTGGCACCGGGGAGCTGTTTTTT,CASSLSGFGTGELFF
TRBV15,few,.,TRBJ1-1,TGTGCCACCAGCAGAGTCACAGGCACTGAAGCTTTCTTT,CATSRVTGTEAFF
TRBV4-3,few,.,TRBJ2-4,TGCGCCAGCAGCCAAGATGGCCAAGCCAAAAACATTCAGTACTTC,CASSQDGQAKNIQYF
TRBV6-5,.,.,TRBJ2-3,TGTGCCAGCAGTTACTCACTTGGGACTCAGAGCACAGATACGCAGTATTTT,CASSYSLGTQSTDTQYF
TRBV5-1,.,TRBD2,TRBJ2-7,TGCGCCAGCAGCAGACCCCTACGGCAGGGCGGGGGCTACGAGCAGTACTTC,CASSRPLRQGGGYEQYF
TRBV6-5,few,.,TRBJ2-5,TGTGCCCCCCCCGGCCCCGGCTCTGCGGAGACCCAGTACTTC,CAPPGPGSAETQYF
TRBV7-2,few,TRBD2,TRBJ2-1,TGTGCCAGCAGCTCGCCGGGACTAGCGGGTACTGAGCAGTTCTTC,CASSSPGLAGTEQFF
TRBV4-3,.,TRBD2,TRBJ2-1,TGCGCCAGCAGCCAGCGGACTAGCGGCCTGTACAATGAGCAGTTCTTC,CASSQRTSGLYNEQFF
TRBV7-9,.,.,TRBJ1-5,TGTGCCAGCAGCTCAAGGGAAGGGTTAGGAGCCCAGCATTTT,CASSSREGLGAQHF
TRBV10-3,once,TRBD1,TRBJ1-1,TGTGCCATCAGTCCCTCGACAGGGGGGAACACTGAAGCTTTCTTT,CAISPSTGGNTEAFF
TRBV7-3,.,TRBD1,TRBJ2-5,TGTGCCAGCAGCGCAGGGGGACAGGCGGGAGAGACCCAGTACTTC,CASSAGGQAGETQYF
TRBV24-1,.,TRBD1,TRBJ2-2,TGTGCCACACGACAGGGGATCGGGACCGGGGAGCTGTTTTTT,CATRQGIGTGELFF
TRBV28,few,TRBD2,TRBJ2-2,TGTGCCAGCAGTCCTTCCGGGCGGGAGGATATCGGGGAGCTGCTTTTT,CASSPSGREDIGELLF
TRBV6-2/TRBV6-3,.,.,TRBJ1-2,TGTGCCAGCAGTCAGGGGACGGGCTACACCTTC,CASSQGTGYTF
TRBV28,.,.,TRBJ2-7,TGTGCCAGCAGAGTCTGGGGGCCGTCCTACGAGCAGTACTTC,CASRVWGPSYEQYF
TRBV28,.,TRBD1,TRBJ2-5,TGTGCCAGCGGCGAACAGGGGGAGGAGACCCAGTACTTC,CASGEQGEETQYF
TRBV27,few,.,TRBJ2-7,TGTGCCAGCAGTTTAGGGGGGCCGAGCTCCTACGAGCAGTACTTC,CASSLGGPSSYEQYF
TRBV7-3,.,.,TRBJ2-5,TGTGCCAGCAGCTTAAGTAGTACAGGGAGGGAGACCCAGTACTTC,CASSLSSTGRETQYF
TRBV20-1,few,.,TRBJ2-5,TGCAGTGCTAGTAGGGCAGCCCTAGGGACCCAGTACTTC,CSASRAALGTQYF
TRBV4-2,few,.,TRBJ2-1,TGTGCCAGCAGCCAAGAAGGAGCGGTCTCCTACAATGAGCAGTTCTTC,CASSQEGAVSYNEQFF
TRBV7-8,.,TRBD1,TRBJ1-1,TGTGCCAGCAGCACCCGGGACAGGGTTCTTGAAGCTTTCTTT,CASSTRDRVLEAFF
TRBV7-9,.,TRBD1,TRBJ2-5,TGTGCCAGCAGCCCCGGGGACAGACAAGAGACCCAGTACTTC,CASSPGDRQETQYF
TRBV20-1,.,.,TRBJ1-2,TGCAGTGCCAAGGACAGAACGATCTATGGCTACACCTTC,CSAKDRTIYGYTF
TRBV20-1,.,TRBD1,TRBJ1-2,TGCAGTGCTATGCAGCGGACAGGGGGCCCCACCTTC,CSAMQRTGGPTF
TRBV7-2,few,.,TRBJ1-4,TGTGCCAGCAGCTTATGGAGCGGGGGAGGTGAAAAACTGTTTTTT,CASSLWSGGGEKLFF
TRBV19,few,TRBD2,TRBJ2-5,TGTGCCAGTAACTCGGGGACTAGACAAGAGACCCAGTACTTC,CASNSGTRQETQYF
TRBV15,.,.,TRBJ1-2,TGTGCCACCAGCAGAGAAGGGGACCGGTATGGCTACACCTTC,CATSREGDRYGYTF
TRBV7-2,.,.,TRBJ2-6,TGTGCCAGCAGCTTAGTAGTCCCCGTCAGCTCTGGGGCCAACGTCCTGACTTTC,CASSLVVPVSSGANVLTF
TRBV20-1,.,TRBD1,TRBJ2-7,TGCAGTGCTGAACAGGGGGTACTCTACGAGCAGTACTTC,CSAEQGVLYEQYF
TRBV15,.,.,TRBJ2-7,TGTGCCACCAGCAGAGACCACAGGGTGACCCTAAACGAGCAGTACTTC,CATSRDHRVTLNEQYF
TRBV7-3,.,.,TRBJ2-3,TGTGCCAGCAGACTGACAGGTTCGACAGATACGCAGTATTTT,CASRLTGSTDTQYF
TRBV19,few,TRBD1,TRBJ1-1,TGTGCCAGTAGAACCCCAGGGGGCACTGAAGCTTTCTTT,CASRTPGGTEAFF
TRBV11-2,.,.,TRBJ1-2,TGTGCCAGCAGCCACACCGGACAGCCTAACTATGGCTACACCTTC,CASSHTGQPNYGYTF
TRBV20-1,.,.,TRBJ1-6,TGCAGTGCTAACGACCCGGGACAACCCTGGGCCTCCTATAATTCACCCCTCCACTTT,CSANDPGQPWASYNSPLHF
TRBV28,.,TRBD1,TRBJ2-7,TGTGCCAGCAGTACAACCTGGGACAGGGGTTTTAGCTCCTACGAGCAGTACTTC,CASSTTWDRGFSSYEQYF
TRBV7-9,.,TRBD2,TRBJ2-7,TGTGCCAGCAGCGTAACTAGCGGGAGATACGAGCAGTACTTC,CASSVTSGRYEQYF
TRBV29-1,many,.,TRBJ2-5,TGCAGCGTGTTGGAGCGAGAGACCCAGTACTTC,CSVLERETQYF
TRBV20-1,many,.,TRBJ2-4,TGCAGTGCTGCAGATACGGGGGCCAAAAACATTCAGTACTTC,CSAADTGAKNIQYF